This T cell receptor (beta chain) was identified in a study of T cell changes during pregnancy in multiple sclerosis. Profiled with immunoSEQ multiplex PCR; TCRdb holds only in-frame clones, not every one. Of around 78,000 clones listed, roughly 89% are singletons. The germline gives CDR1 SQVTM, CDR2 ANQGSEA. Trimming shortened V by 4 bases and J by 7 bases, and 16 bases separated the two germline ends. The CDR3 is 13 residues long. This TCR came from a female donor in good health, enrolled as a control in a pregnancy study. The specimen was peripheral blood, collected in the third trimester of pregnancy. The chain uses TRBV29-1 and TRBJ1-1; D ambiguous. CDR3 loop: CSVGAGRTDEAFF. The CDR3 region has the DNA TGCAGCGTTGGGGCAGGTAGAACGGATGAAGCTTTCTTT.